This TCR beta chain was sequenced for a study of post-analysis software for immune sequencing data. On the study more broadly: The patients showed relapsing-remitting, secondary progressive and progressive-relapsing multiple sclerosis courses.

TCR beta cDNA libraries included unique molecular identifiers. TCRdb analysed the PCR reads with MiXCR anew, one entry per CDR3 protein. The sample contains 160,000 or so distinct CDR3 sequences, 30% to 45% of which appear only once. Germline CDR1 reads SGHRS; CDR2 reads YFSETQ. The CDR3 has 15 amino acids. A word on this clonotype: At one end the junction does not follow the germline gene, possibly because of a read error.

This material consisted of blood, taken after autologous hematopoietic stem cell transplantation. The chain recombines TRBV5-1 with TRBJ2-5, with 11 bases fitting TRBD2. The receptor was isolated from a girl between 5 and 17 years old with multiple sclerosis. CDR3: CASSLTSGRQEIQYF. CDR3 DNA: TGCGCCAGCAGCTTAACTAGCGGGAGACAAGAGATCCAGTACTTC. The whole variable domain, filled in from reference TRBV5-1 and TRBJ2-5, reads KAGVTQTPRYLIKTRGQQVTLSCSPISGHRSVSWYQQTPGQGLQFLFEYFSETQRNKGNFPGRFSGRQFSNSRSEMNVSTLELGDSALYLCASSLTSGRQEIQYFGPGTRLLVL.